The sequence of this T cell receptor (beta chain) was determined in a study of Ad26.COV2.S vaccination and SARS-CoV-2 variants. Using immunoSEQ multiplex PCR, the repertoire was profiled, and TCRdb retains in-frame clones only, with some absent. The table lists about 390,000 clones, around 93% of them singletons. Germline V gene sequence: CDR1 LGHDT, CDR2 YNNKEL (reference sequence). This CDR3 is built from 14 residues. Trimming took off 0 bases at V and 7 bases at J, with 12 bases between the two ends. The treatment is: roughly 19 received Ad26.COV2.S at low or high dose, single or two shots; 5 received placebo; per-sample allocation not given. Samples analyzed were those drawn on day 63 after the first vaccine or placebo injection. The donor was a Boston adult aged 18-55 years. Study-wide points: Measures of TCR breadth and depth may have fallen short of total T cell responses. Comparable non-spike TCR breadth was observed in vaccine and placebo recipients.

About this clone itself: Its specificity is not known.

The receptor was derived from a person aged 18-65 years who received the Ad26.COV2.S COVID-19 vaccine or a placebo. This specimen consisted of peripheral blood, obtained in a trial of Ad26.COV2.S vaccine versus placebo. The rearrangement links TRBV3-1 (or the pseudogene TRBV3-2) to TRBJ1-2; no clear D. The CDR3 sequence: CASSQEINVRGYTF. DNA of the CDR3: TGTGCCAGCAGCCAAGAGATCAACGTTCGTGGCTACACCTTC.